This TCR beta chain is from a study of blood T cells in healthy people across ages. Study results and caveats: Roughly linearly, TCR beta diversity per million T cells fell as age increased.

A second 7 to 11 cycle PCR used barcoded and J-beta primers. TCRdb independently ran MiXCR on the 5' RACE reads; one entry per CDR3 protein. The sample records hundreds of thousands of distinct CDR3 sequences, about 27% being singletons. This clonotype occurred a few times. The target antigen is unknown. A further study also used this sample, focusing on T cells of mothers and their children. As that study records: Every mother supplied over 8 million TCR beta CDR3 reads and every child around 3 million. Related pairs of mothers and children showed slightly higher, non-significant overlap versus unrelated pairs.

The sequencing input was blood. This clonotype was sampled from a boy between 2 and 10 years old in good health.

The CDR3: CASSLEFAYEQYF. The CDR3 region has the DNA TGTGCCAGCAGCTTAGAGTTTGCGTACGAGCAGTACTTC. The chain recombines TRBV5-6 with TRBJ2-5; D not certain. The DNA end lines up better with TRBJ2-7; the J call may be wrong. The germline V gene has CDR1 SGHDT and CDR2 YYEEEE. The CDR3 consists of 13 residues.